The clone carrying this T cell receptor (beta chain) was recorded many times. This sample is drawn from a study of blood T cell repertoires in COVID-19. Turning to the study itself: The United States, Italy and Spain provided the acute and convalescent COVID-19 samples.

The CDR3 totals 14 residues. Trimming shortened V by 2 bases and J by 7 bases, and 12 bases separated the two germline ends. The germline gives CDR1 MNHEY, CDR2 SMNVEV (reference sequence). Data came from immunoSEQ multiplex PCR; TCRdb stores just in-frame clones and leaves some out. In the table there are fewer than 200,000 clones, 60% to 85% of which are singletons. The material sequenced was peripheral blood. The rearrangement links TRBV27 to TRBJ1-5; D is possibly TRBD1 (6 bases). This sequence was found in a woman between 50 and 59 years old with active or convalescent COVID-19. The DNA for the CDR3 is TGTGCCAGCAGTTTAGGGGGCCCTGAGCAGCCCCAGCATTTT. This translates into CASSLGGPEQPQHF.